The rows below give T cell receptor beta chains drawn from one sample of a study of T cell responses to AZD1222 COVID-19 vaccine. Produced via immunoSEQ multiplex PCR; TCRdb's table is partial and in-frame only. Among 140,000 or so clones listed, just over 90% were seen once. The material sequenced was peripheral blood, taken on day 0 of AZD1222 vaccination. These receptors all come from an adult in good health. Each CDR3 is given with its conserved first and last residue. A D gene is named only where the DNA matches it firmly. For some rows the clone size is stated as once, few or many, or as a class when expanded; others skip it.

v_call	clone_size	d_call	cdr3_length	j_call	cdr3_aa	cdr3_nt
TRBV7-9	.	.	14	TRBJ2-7	CASSLPEPSYEQYF	TGTGCCAGCAGCCTGCCCGAGCCCTCCTACGAGCAGTACTTC
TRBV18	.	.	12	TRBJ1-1	CASLGAYTEAFF	TGTGCCAGCCTAGGGGCTTATACTGAAGCTTTCTTT
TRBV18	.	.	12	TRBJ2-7	CASSPAGYEQYF	TGTGCCAGCTCACCAGCCGGGTACGAGCAGTACTTC
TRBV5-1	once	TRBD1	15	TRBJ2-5	CASSSGTGRIETQYF	TGCGCCAGCAGCTCGGGGACAGGGAGGATAGAGACCCAGTACTTC
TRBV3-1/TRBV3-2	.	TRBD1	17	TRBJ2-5	CASSQGRDRGIQETQYF	TGTGCCAGCAGCCAAGGGCGGGACAGGGGGATCCAAGAGACCCAGTACTTC
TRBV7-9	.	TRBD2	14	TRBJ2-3	CASSSGGDSDTQYF	TGTGCCAGCAGTTCCGGGGGGGACTCAGATACGCAGTATTTT
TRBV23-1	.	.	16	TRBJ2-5	CASSNSQVSIQETQYF	TGCGCCAGCAGTAATTCACAGGTATCCATCCAAGAGACCCAGTACTTC
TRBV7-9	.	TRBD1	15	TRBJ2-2	CASSRQGGNTGELFF	TGTGCCAGCAGTCGACAGGGGGGAAACACCGGGGAGCTGTTTTTT
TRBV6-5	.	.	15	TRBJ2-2	CASSHPGGVPGELFF	TGTGCCAGCAGCCACCCAGGCGGAGTTCCCGGGGAGCTGTTTTTT
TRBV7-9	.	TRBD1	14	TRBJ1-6	CASSLGQGGSPLHF	TGTGCCAGCAGCTTAGGACAGGGGGGTTCACCCCTCCACTTT
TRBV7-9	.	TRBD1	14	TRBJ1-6	CASSLNRGGSPLHF	TGTGCCAGCAGCTTAAACAGGGGAGGTTCACCCCTCCACTTT
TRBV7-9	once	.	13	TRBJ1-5	CASSPAVGRQKHF	TGTGCCAGCAGCCCAGCCGTCGGTCGGCAAAAACATTTT
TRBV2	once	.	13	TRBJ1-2	CASLSTGYSGYTF	TGTGCCAGCCTTAGCACAGGGTACTCTGGCTACACCTTC
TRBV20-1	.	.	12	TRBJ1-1	CSASYGRAEAFF	TGCAGTGCTAGTTACGGGCGGGCTGAAGCTTTCTTT
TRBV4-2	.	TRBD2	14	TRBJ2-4	CASSQYASGNIQYF	TGTGCCAGCAGCCAATATGCTAGCGGAAACATTCAGTACTTC
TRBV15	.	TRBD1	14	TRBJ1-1	CATLPGQGNTEAFF	TGTGCCACACTGCCTGGACAGGGGAACACTGAAGCTTTCTTT
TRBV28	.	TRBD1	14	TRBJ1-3	CATTDRGLGNTIYF	TGTGCCACTACGGACAGGGGGCTTGGAAACACCATATATTTT
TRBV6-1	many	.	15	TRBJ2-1	CASSEEQGSYNEQFF	TGTGCCAGCAGTGAAGAACAGGGCTCCTACAATGAGCAGTTCTTC
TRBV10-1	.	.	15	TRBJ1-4	CASGGTANRCEKLFF	TGCGCCAGCGGGGGAACTGCAAATAGGTGTGAAAAACTGTTTTTT
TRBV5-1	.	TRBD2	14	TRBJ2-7	CASNLASGGYEQYF	TGCGCCAGCAACCTTGCTAGCGGGGGATACGAGCAGTACTTC
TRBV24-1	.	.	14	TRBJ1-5	CATSDSYSPQPQHF	TGTGCCACCAGTGATTCCTACTCGCCACAGCCCCAGCATTTT
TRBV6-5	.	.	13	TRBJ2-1	CASEAGSYNEQFF	TGTGCCAGCGAGGCGGGCTCCTACAATGAGCAGTTCTTC
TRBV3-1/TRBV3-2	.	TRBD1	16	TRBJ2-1	CASSHVPGQGVNEQFF	TGTGCCAGCAGCCATGTCCCGGGACAGGGCGTCAATGAGCAGTTCTTC
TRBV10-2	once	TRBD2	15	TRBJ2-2	CASSVRRGGLGELFF	TGCGCCAGCAGTGTGAGGCGGGGGGGCCTCGGGGAGCTGTTTTTT
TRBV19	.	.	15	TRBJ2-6	CASRFRPTGANVLTF	TGTGCCAGTAGGTTCCGGCCTACTGGGGCCAACGTCCTGACTTTC
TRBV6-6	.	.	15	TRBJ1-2	CASSYGGPSNYGYTF	TGTGCCAGCAGTTACGGAGGGCCTTCTAACTATGGCTACACCTTC
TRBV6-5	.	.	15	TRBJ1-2	CASLFSGNRVGGYTF	TGTGCCAGCCTTTTTTCAGGGAATCGGGTCGGTGGCTACACCTTC
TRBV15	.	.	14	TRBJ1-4	CATSLGGVGEKLFF	TGTGCCACCAGCCTGGGAGGGGTGGGTGAAAAACTGTTTTTT
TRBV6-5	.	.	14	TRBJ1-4	CASRRGWANEKLFF	TGTGCCAGCAGACGCGGGTGGGCTAATGAAAAACTGTTTTTT
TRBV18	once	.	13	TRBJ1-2	CASSPNEGYGYTF	TGTGCCAGCTCACCAAATGAGGGGTATGGCTACACCTTC
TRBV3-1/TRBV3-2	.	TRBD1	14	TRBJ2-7	CASSPDHRGREQYF	TGTGCCAGCAGCCCCGACCACAGGGGACGGGAGCAGTACTTC